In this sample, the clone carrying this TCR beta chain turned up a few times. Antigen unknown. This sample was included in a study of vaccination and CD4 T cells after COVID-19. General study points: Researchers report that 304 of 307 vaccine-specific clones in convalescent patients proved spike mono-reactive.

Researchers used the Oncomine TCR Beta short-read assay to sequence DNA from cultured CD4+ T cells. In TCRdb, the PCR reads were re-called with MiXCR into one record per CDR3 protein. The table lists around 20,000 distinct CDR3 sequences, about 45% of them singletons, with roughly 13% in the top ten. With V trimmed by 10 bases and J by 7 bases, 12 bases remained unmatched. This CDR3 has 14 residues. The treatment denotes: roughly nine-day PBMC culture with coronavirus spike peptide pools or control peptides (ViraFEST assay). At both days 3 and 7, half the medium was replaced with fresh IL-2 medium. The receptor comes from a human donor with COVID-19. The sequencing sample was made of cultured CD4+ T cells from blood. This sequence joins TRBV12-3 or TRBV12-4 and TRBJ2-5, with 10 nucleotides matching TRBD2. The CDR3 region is CATRASGGRGTQYF. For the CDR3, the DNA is TGTGCCACCAGGGCTAGCGGGGGTAGGGGGACCCAGTACTTC.